The T cell receptor beta chain described here comes from a study of beta chain features in type 1 diabetes. Whole-study context: Over all samples combined, over 85,000,000 sorted cells were examined. Study-level results: In every one of the four CD4+ subsets, TCRB CDR3s were moderately but significantly shorter in Type 1 diabetes patients.

Expressed TCRB transcripts were sequenced because the entire RNA isolate underwent reverse transcription. Using immunoSEQ multiplex PCR, the repertoire was profiled, and TCRdb retains in-frame clones only, with some absent. The data show about 410,000 clones, more than 11% seen once. This clone was counted between two and nine times. Antigen specificity is unknown. A CD45RO/CCR7/CD25/CD127/CD95/CD27 panel sorted naive, central memory, regulatory and stem cell-like memory CD4+ cells. Germline V gene sequence: CDR1 SEHNR, CDR2 FQNEAQ (reference sequence). The CDR3 totals 15 residues. V trimming: 3 bases; J trimming: 8 bases; junction bases outside the gene matches: 5.

The V gene is TRBV7-9, the J gene TRBJ2-1; 12 bases line up with TRBD2. Sequencing was carried out using naive CD4+ T cells from blood. The sequence derives from a young man in good health. CDR3 DNA: TGTGCCAGCAGCTTTGGGACTAGCGGGTTGGATGAGCAGTTCTTC. The encoded protein is CASSFGTSGLDEQFF.